These 23 T cell receptor beta chains share one sample of origin, sequenced in a study of cytomegalovirus exposure and HLA in healthy donors (dated by TCRdb to the late 2010s). Preparation of the library involved the immunoSEQ multiplex PCR assay. For the multiplex PCR, a mixture combining 60 forward primers for TCR Vbeta segments and 13 reverse primers for TCR Jbeta segments was used. Held by TCRdb, this immuneACCESS table contains in-frame sequences only and omits some clones. Under half of the omission traces to an unresolved V gene where checked; the cause of the rest is unknown. The sample table lists roughly 190,000 clones, approximately 80% of them with a count of one. The top ten clonotypes cover about 14% of the sample. The specimen was PBMCs. Receptors originate from a woman in her 30s in good health and CMV-seropositive.

This clone was seen only a few times. This sequence joins TRBV25-1 and TRBJ2-2; D is possibly TRBD2 (6 bases). Trimming left V 5 bases short and J 4 bases short, with 17 bases between. The CDR3 has 16 amino acids. Germline V gives CDR1 MGHDK, CDR2 SYGVNS. The CDR3 is CASSILEAGTTGELFF. CDR3 bases: TGTGCCAGCAGTATACTAGAGGCGGGAACCACCGGGGAGCTGTTTTTT.

CDR3 DNA: TGTGCCAGCAGCAAAGGGGCAGGGGGCGGGGGCCAGCGCCACGAGCAGTACTTC. As protein: CASSKGAGGGGQRHEQYF. This chain connects TRBV21-1 to TRBJ2-7; TRBD1 was called by the table and not checked on the DNA. TRBV21-1 is given as a pseudogene. This CDR3 comprises 18 residues.

J is TRBJ2-2 and V is TRBV4-3, with D possibly being TRBD2 (6 bases). CDR3 length: 18 amino acids. Germline V gene lookup returns CDR1 LGHNA and CDR2 YSLEER. Between the trimmed V and J ends, which lost 0 bases and 4 bases, there was a span of 18 bases. The CDR3 reads CASSQDGGLARFTGELFF. CDR3 nucleotides: TGCGCCAGCAGCCAAGATGGGGGACTCGCGAGGTTCACCGGGGAGCTGTTTTTT.

V usage is TRBV5-1 and J usage is TRBJ1-2; D may be TRBD1 (5 bases). The CDR3 has 13 amino acids. CDR1 and CDR2 from the germline V gene are SGHRS and YFSETQ. V lost 3 bases, J lost 5 bases, and 11 bases lay in between. In nucleotides, the CDR3 is TGCGCCAGCAGCTATACGACAGCATATGGCTACACCTTC. Amino acids: CASSYTTAYGYTF.

This chain links TRBV7-8 with TRBJ1-5; 8 bases are a match to TRBD1. This CDR3 spans 16 amino acids. Germline V gene sequence: CDR1 SGHVS, CDR2 FQNEAQ. J gave up 2 bases and V 6 bases, and 9 bases lay outside the gene matches. CDR3 residues: CASRADREGGNQPQHF. CDR3 DNA: TGTGCCAGCAGGGCGGACAGGGAAGGCGGCAATCAGCCCCAGCATTTT.

The chain couples TRBV5-1 to TRBJ1-3, with D perhaps TRBD1 (5 bases). With 4 bases removed from V and 2 bases from J, the gap between germline ends came to 16 bases. The CDR3 has 16 residues. CDR1 is SGHRS, CDR2 YFSETQ, per germline. CDR3 region: CASSPTGGAAGNTIYF. CDR3 bases: TGCGCCAGCAGCCCCACAGGTGGGGCAGCTGGAAACACCATATATTTT.

This chain joins TRBV7-2 and TRBJ1-1, with D possibly being TRBD1 (6 bases). CDR1 is SGHTA, CDR2 FQGNSA, per germline. This CDR3 has 13 amino acids. V was clipped by 5 bases and J by 11 bases, with 18 bases between them. The CDR3, as DNA: TGTGCCAGCAGCCCTGGGGGCGTGCCAGTGGCTTTCTTT. Encoded protein: CASSPGGVPVAFF.

This chain connects TRBV28 to TRBJ2-5, with TRBD1 as a possible D gene (6 bases). The germline gives CDR1 MDHEN, CDR2 SYDVKM. The CDR3 is 16 amino acids. Trimming shortened V by 1 base and J by 7 bases, and 19 bases separated the two germline ends. Here the CDR3 reads CASSLSGVSGEGTQYF. For the CDR3, the DNA is TGTGCCAGCAGTTTATCGGGCGTTTCAGGGGAAGGGACCCAGTACTTC.

This clone was counted between two and nine times. The chain uses TRBV7-2 and TRBJ2-1; 9 nucleotides line up with TRBD2. Germline loops: CDR1 SGHTA, CDR2 FQGNSA. This CDR3 spans 15 amino acids. Losses at the gene ends were 1 base for V and 5 bases for J; bases not matched to a gene: 3. Written as DNA, the CDR3 is TGTGCCAGCAGCTTAGGGACTAGCGTTCACAATGAGCAGTTCTTC. This encodes CASSLGTSVHNEQFF.

In its sample, this clone was seen a few times. The chain links TRBV6-5 to TRBJ1-1, with D unclear. The CDR3 has 14 residues. CDR1 is MNHEY and CDR2 is SVGAGI in the germline V gene. The V end lost 4 bases, the J end lost 0 bases, and 9 bases lay between the germline ends. The CDR3 is CASSLAGMNTEAFF. The CDR3 DNA reads as TGTGCCAGCAGTTTGGCAGGTATGAACACTGAAGCTTTCTTT.

As concerns this clone: Compared with germline, one end of the junction differs, possibly owing to a read error. V is TRBV28 and J is TRBJ1-1; D unresolved. Germline assignment: CDR1 MDHEN and CDR2 SYDVKM. This CDR3 has 11 amino acids. CDR3 residues: CASSVWTLTFF. The CDR3 region has the DNA TGTGCCAGCAGTGTATGGACTTTAACTTTCTTT.

This clone was observed a handful of times. The chain couples TRBV19 to TRBJ2-7, with a possible D match to TRBD1 (5 bases). V was cut by 5 bases and J by 2 bases, with 13 bases left in between. This CDR3 is 14 amino acids long. Per germline, CDR1 LNHDA and CDR2 SQIVND (reference sequence). The CDR3 DNA follows: TGTGCCAGTAGTGGAAGACAGCCCCCCTACGAGCAGTACTTC. This gives the protein CASSGRQPPYEQYF.

The chain links TRBV6-5 to TRBJ1-5, with 10 bases fitting TRBD1. Germline assignment: CDR1 MNHEY and CDR2 SVGAGI. V trimming: 5 bases; J trimming: 9 bases; junction bases outside the gene matches: 7. The CDR3 sequence is 14 residues long. The CDR3 sequence is CASSPGQGPGPQHF. The CDR3 nucleotides read TGTGCCAGCAGTCCGGGACAGGGGCCGGGGCCCCAGCATTTT.

V is TRBV11-2 and J is TRBJ2-7; TRBD2 might be the D (5 bases). V was trimmed by 2 bases and J by 4 bases, leaving 9 bases between them. CDR1 SGHAT and CDR2 FQNNGV come from the germline V gene. The CDR3 contains 13 residues. CDR3 amino acids: CASSLLRLYEQYF. In DNA form, the CDR3 reads TGTGCCAGCAGCTTACTCCGACTATACGAGCAGTACTTC.

The chain links TRBV6-6 to TRBJ2-7; D perhaps matches TRBD2 (5 bases). The germline V gene encodes CDR1 MNHNY and CDR2 SVGAGI (reference sequence). The V and J ends lost 2 bases and 5 bases respectively, with 13 bases between them. The CDR3 loop spans 14 amino acids. CDR3 loop: CASSYIEGLDEQYF. CDR3 nucleotides: TGTGCCAGCAGTTACATCGAGGGTCTAGACGAGCAGTACTTC.

This sequence joins TRBV7-8 and TRBJ2-3; tentative D call: TRBD2 (5 bases). The CDR3 runs to 14 residues. CDR1 and CDR2 from the germline V gene are SGHVS and FQNEAQ. The V gene lost 7 bases and the J gene lost 1 base, with 12 bases spanning the gap. This CDR3 reads CASMGVFGTDTQYF. The CDR3 bases are TGTGCCAGCATGGGAGTGTTCGGCACAGATACGCAGTATTTT.

This chain joins TRBV7-2 and TRBJ2-1; 14 bases align to TRBD2. The CDR3 totals 16 residues. V was clipped by 5 bases and J by 4 bases; unmatched bases: 4. In germline, CDR1 is SGHTA, CDR2 FQGNSA. In DNA, the CDR3 is TGTGCCAGCAGCAGGGGGACTAGCGGGAGTTACAATGAGCAGTTCTTC. This encodes CASSRGTSGSYNEQFF.

A few counts support this clone. J is TRBJ1-4 and V is TRBV5-1; D is perhaps TRBD1 (5 bases). CDR1 and CDR2 from the germline V gene are SGHRS and YFSETQ. The CDR3 totals 15 residues. The ends were cut back, 0 bases at V and 2 bases at J, with 8 bases in the middle. The CDR3 nucleotides read TGCGCCAGCAGCTTGGTAGCAGGGACTAATGAAAAACTGTTTTTT. Its translation: CASSLVAGTNEKLFF.

The rearrangement uses TRBV27 and TRBJ2-7; 9 nucleotides match TRBD1. The length of the CDR3 is 14 residues. Germline V gene sequence: CDR1 MNHEY, CDR2 SMNVEV (reference sequence). The V and J ends lost 2 bases and 6 bases, in that order; junction bases with no gene match: 5. The CDR3 sequence: CASSLTGQGSEQYF. For the CDR3, the DNA is TGTGCCAGCAGTTTAACGGGACAGGGATCCGAGCAGTACTTC.

The chain employs TRBV4-1 and TRBJ2-1; a possible D gene is TRBD2 (5 bases). This CDR3 contains 10 residues. Germline V gene sequence: CDR1 MGHRA, CDR2 YSYEKL. V was clipped by 8 bases and J by 11 bases, with 10 bases between them. CDR3 DNA: TGCGCCAGCGGGCTAGCAAAGCAGTTCTTC. Translating it yields CASGLAKQFF.

The rearrangement links TRBV2 to TRBJ2-2; the match to TRBD1 covers 8 bases. The CDR3 is 15 amino acids. V shed 8 bases, J shed 2 bases, and the junction held 7 bases outside the gene matches. Germline values: CDR1 SNHLY, CDR2 FYNNEI. The CDR3 sequence is CASQPGTGNTGELFF. CDR3 DNA sequence: TGTGCCAGCCAACCCGGGACAGGTAACACCGGGGAGCTGTTTTTT.

CDR3 in amino acids: CASSSDRTEHYGYTF. CDR3 in DNA: TGTGCCAGCAGCTCCGACAGGACAGAGCACTATGGCTACACCTTC. V is TRBV7-9 and J is TRBJ1-2, with D perhaps matching TRBD1 (6 bases). Trimming pared 4 bases from V and 3 bases from J, leaving 15 bases between. The germline CDR1 and CDR2 sequences are SEHNR and FQNEAQ (reference sequence). The CDR3 is 15 residues long.

The chain employs TRBV13 and TRBJ2-1, with D perhaps TRBD2 (5 bases). The V gene's germline CDR1 is PRHDT and CDR2 FYEKMQ (reference sequence). This CDR3 contains 13 residues. V gave up 2 bases and J gave up 7 bases, with 9 bases separating them. CDR3 protein: CASSLRRVNEQFF. The CDR3 DNA is TGTGCCAGCAGCTTACGGCGGGTTAATGAGCAGTTCTTC.